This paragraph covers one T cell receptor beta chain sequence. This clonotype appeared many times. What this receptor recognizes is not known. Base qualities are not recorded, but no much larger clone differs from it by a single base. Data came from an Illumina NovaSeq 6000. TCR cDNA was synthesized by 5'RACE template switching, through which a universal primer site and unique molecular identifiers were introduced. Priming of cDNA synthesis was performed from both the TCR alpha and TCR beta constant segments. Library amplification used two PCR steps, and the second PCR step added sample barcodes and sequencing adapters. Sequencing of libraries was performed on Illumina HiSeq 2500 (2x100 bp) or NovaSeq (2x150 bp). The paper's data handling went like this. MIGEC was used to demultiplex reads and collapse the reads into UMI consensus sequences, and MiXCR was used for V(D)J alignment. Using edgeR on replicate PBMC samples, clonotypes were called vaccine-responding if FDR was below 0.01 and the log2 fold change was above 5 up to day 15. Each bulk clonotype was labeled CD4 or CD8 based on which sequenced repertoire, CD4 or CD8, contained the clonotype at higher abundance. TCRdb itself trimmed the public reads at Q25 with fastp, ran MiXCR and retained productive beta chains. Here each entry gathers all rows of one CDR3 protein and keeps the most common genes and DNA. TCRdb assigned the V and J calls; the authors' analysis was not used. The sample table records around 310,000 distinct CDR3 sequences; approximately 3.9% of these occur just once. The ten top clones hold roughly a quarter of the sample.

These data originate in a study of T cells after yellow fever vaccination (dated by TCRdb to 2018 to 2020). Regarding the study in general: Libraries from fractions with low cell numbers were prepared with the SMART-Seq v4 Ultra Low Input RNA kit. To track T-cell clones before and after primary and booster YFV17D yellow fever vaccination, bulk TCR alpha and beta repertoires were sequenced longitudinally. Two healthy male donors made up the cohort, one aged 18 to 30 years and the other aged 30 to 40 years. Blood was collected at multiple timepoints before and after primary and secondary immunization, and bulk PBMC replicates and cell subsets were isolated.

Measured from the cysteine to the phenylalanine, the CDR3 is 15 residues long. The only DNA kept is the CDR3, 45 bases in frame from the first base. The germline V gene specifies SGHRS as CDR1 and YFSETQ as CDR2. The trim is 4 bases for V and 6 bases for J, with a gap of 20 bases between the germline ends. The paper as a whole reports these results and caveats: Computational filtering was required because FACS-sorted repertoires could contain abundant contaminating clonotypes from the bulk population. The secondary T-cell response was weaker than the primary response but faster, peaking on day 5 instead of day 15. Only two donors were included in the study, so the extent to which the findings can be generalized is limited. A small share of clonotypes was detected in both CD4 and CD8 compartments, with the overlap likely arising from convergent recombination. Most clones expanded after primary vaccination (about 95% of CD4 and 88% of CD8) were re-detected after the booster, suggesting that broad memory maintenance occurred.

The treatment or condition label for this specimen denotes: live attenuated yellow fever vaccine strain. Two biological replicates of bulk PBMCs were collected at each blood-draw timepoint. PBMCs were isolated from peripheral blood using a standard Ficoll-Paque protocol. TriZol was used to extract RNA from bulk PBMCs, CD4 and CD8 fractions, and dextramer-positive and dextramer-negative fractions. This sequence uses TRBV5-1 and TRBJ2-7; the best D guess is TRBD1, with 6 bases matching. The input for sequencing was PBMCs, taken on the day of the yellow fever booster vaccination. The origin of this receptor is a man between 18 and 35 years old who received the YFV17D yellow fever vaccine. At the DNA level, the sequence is TGCGCCAGCAGCCCGATGGGGCAGGGGAACGGCGAGCAGTACTTC. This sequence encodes CASSPMGQGNGEQYF.